One and the same sample provided the 32 T cell receptor beta chains below, sequenced in a study of blood T cell repertoires in COVID-19. Clones were sequenced by immunoSEQ multiplex PCR, and TCRdb holds only the in-frame ones, with some missing. The sample lists 30,000 or so clones; roughly four fifths were seen once. The sequencing input was peripheral blood. The origin of the receptors is a man aged 80 or over with active or convalescent COVID-19.

The rearrangement uses TRBV19 and TRBJ1-5; D may be TRBD1 (6 bases). Looked up from germline, CDR1 is LNHDA and CDR2 is SQIVND (reference sequence). The CDR3 has 15 residues. The germline V and J ends were trimmed by 2 bases and 1 base, with 9 bases remaining between them. The CDR3 reads CASSITGSSNQPQHF. The CDR3 DNA follows: TGTGCCAGTAGTATAACAGGGTCGAGCAATCAGCCCCAGCATTTT. The full variable domain, rest sourced from reference TRBV19 and TRBJ1-5, is DGGITQSPKYLFRKEGQNVTLSCEQNLNHDAMYWYRQDPGQGLRLIYYSQIVNDFQKGDIAEGYSVSREKKESFPLTVTSAQKNPTAFYLCASSITGSSNQPQHFGDGTRLSIL.

The sample holds one count of this clone. The chain links TRBV6-5 to TRBJ2-1; 9 bases map to TRBD1. CDR3 length: 13 amino acids. V lost 6 bases to trimming and J lost 9 bases; unmatched junction nucleotides: 6. Germline V gene data show CDR1 as MNHEY and CDR2 as SVGAGI. CDR3 bases: TGTGCCAGCAGGCAACAGGGGGCGGGTGAGCAGTTCTTC. This encodes CASRQQGAGEQFF.

The chain joins TRBV28 to TRBJ2-7; the D gene is possibly TRBD1 (6 bases). There are 13 residues in the CDR3. Trimming removed 8 bases at V and 6 bases at J, with 17 bases between. Germline V gives CDR1 MDHEN, CDR2 SYDVKM. CDR3 nucleotides: TGTGCCAGCTCCCTTCTACAGGGTGGCGAGCAGTACTTC. Translating it yields CASSLLQGGEQYF.

This rearrangement joins TRBV25-1 to TRBJ2-7; no firm D call. The germline V and J ends were trimmed by 4 bases and 6 bases, with 7 bases remaining between them. The germline gives CDR1 MGHDK, CDR2 SYGVNS. CDR3 length: 11 amino acids. The CDR3: CASSVYGEQYF. In nucleotides, the CDR3 is TGTGCCAGCAGTGTGTACGGCGAGCAGTACTTC.

The chain employs TRBV3-1 (or the pseudogene TRBV3-2) and TRBJ2-1, with 16 bases identical to TRBD2. CDR3 size: 20 residues. Germline V CDR1 and CDR2: LGHDT, YNNKEL (reference sequence). Unmatched junction bases numbered 15, after V lost 5 bases and J lost 5 bases. The CDR3 coding sequence is TGTGCCAGCAGCTCCTTTGGGGGACGCGGGACTAGCGGGAGGGACAATGAGCAGTTCTTC. Translating it yields CASSSFGGRGTSGRDNEQFF.

The V and J genes are TRBV3-1 (or the pseudogene TRBV3-2) and TRBJ2-3; D is uncertain. With 4 bases removed from V and 4 bases from J, the gap between germline ends came to 9 bases. The length of the CDR3 is 13 residues. Germline-derived CDR1 and CDR2 are LGHDT and YNNKEL (reference sequence). The CDR3 sequence: CASSRYAADTQYF. CDR3 nucleotide sequence: TGTGCCAGCAGCCGCTACGCGGCAGATACGCAGTATTTT.

The rearrangement joins TRBV7-9 to TRBJ2-7; 8 nucleotides match TRBD1. Germline assignment: CDR1 SEHNR and CDR2 FQNEAQ (reference sequence). With 4 bases clipped from V and 4 bases from J, the junction kept 6 bases outside the gene matches. The CDR3 runs 14 residues. CDR3 sequence reads: CASSYGTGSYEQYF. CDR3 bases: TGTGCCAGCAGCTACGGGACAGGATCATACGAGCAGTACTTC.

This clone was detected once. The chain recombines TRBV3-1 (or the pseudogene TRBV3-2) with TRBJ2-5, with 8 bases that match TRBD2. This CDR3 is 14 amino acids long. Germline CDR1 reads LGHDT; CDR2 reads YNNKEL (reference sequence). Germline trimming cut 1 base from V and 5 bases from J; bases unmatched to any gene: 3. The CDR3 reads CASSQAGGHETQYF. The CDR3 region has the DNA TGTGCCAGCAGCCAAGCGGGAGGGCACGAGACCCAGTACTTC.

This chain connects TRBV12-3 or TRBV12-4 to TRBJ2-1; no clear D gene. V lost 3 bases and J lost 14, with 5 bases in between. CDR3 length equals 9 residues. CDR3 sequence reads: CASSFREFF. The CDR3 DNA is TGTGCCAGCAGTTTTCGAGAGTTCTTC.

This clone was seen a few times. The chain combines TRBV6-1 with TRBJ1-5, with no clear D. V dropped 3 bases and J dropped 2 bases, with 11 bases sitting between them. This CDR3 contains 15 residues. Germline-derived CDR1 and CDR2 are MNHNS and SASEGT. DNA of the CDR3: TGTGCCAGCAGTGAGGCGGGGAATGGCAATCAGCCCCAGCATTTT. Encoded protein: CASSEAGNGNQPQHF.

This chain joins TRBV15 and TRBJ1-3; D may be TRBD1 (5 bases). Trimming cost V 0 bases and J 4 bases, with 13 bases left between them. The CDR3 totals 16 residues. Germline CDR1 is LNHNV and CDR2 is YYDKDF (reference sequence). The CDR3 DNA sequence: TGTGCCACCAGCAGAGATCAAGGCAGGGTCGGAAACACCATATATTTT. Its translation is CATSRDQGRVGNTIYF.

This chain connects TRBV28 to TRBJ2-2; TRBD1 is a possible D gene (6 bases). Germline CDR1 and CDR2: MDHEN and SYDVKM. This CDR3 comprises 15 residues. Between the trimmed V and J ends, which lost 6 bases and 5 bases, there was a span of 16 bases. The CDR3 sequence is CASRYRDTLTGELFF. CDR3 in DNA: TGTGCCAGCAGGTACCGGGACACCTTGACCGGGGAGCTGTTTTTT.

The CDR3, as DNA: TGCGCCAGCAGCCCGAATCTCAGACAAGAGACCCAGTACTTC. Protein product: CASSPNLRQETQYF. The genes are TRBV5-1 and TRBJ2-5; D not resolved. Germline CDR1 is SGHRS and CDR2 is YFSETQ. V was shortened by 4 bases and J by 2 bases, with 12 bases between the two germline ends. This CDR3 spans 14 amino acids.

The sample holds a few counts of this clone. The chain links TRBV3-1 (or the pseudogene TRBV3-2) to TRBJ2-5, with 8 bases lining up with TRBD1. Losses at the gene ends were 7 bases for V and 4 bases for J; bases not matched to a gene: 5. Germline assignment: CDR1 LGHDT and CDR2 YNNKEL (reference sequence). The CDR3 length is 13 residues. CDR3 residues: CASKLTGVETQYF. The CDR3 DNA sequence: TGTGCCAGCAAACTGACAGGGGTAGAGACCCAGTACTTC.

The rearrangement uses TRBV5-6 and TRBJ2-7, with a possible D match to TRBD1 (6 bases). The CDR3 runs to 16 residues. Germline lookup yields CDR1 SGHDT and CDR2 YYEEEE. The ends were cut back, 0 bases at V and 5 bases at J, with 18 bases in the middle. The DNA of the CDR3 is TGTGCCAGCAGCTTGGACCCCCCAGGGGCTAAGGACGAGCAGTACTTC. Amino acids: CASSLDPPGAKDEQYF.

V usage is TRBV18 and J usage is TRBJ2-4, with D perhaps matching TRBD2 (7 bases). With 0 bases removed from V and 8 bases from J, the gap between germline ends came to 11 bases. The CDR3 consists of 14 residues. CDR1 is KGHSH and CDR2 is LQKENI in the germline V gene. The CDR3 is CASSPPTGRDIQYF. As DNA, the CDR3 is TGTGCCAGCTCACCACCAACAGGGAGGGACATTCAGTACTTC.

This clone appeared once. This chain links TRBV3-1 (or the pseudogene TRBV3-2) with TRBJ2-3, with 8 bases aligning to TRBD2. The J segment lost 5 bases and the V segment lost 2 bases, leaving 9 bases of the junction unmatched. From germline, CDR1 is LGHDT and CDR2 YNNKEL (reference sequence). The CDR3 has 16 amino acids. The CDR3 is CASSQRPLAGEDTQYF. CDR3 nucleotide sequence: TGTGCCAGCAGCCAACGCCCCCTAGCGGGTGAAGATACGCAGTATTTT.

The J gene is TRBJ2-3, the V gene TRBV18, with TRBD2 identical over 13 bases. V shed 1 base and J 3 bases; nucleotides not matched to a gene: 7. CDR1 KGHSH and CDR2 LQKENI come from the germline V gene. The CDR3 loop spans 18 amino acids. The CDR3 DNA reads as TGTGCCAGCTCACCACAATATCGGACTAGCGGGAGTACAGATACGCAGTATTTT. Translating gives CASSPQYRTSGSTDTQYF. The entire variable domain, with the rest obtained from reference TRBV18 and TRBJ2-3, is as follows: NAGVMQNPRHLVRRRGQEARLRCSPMKGHSHVYWYRQLPEEGLKFMVYLQKENIIDESGMPKERFSAEFPKEGPSILRIQQVVRGDSAAYFCASSPQYRTSGSTDTQYFGPGTRLTVL.

This clone was counted a few times. The genes are TRBV2 and TRBJ2-7, with 11 bases fitting TRBD2. The V segment lost 3 bases and the J segment 1 base; nucleotides outside the gene matches: 5. Germline V CDR1 and CDR2: SNHLY, FYNNEI. The CDR3 is 16 amino acids. CDR3 DNA: TGTGCCAGCAGTGATGATAGCGGGAGGGCGTCCTACGAGCAGTACTTC. Translation: CASSDDSGRASYEQYF.

Here the CDR3 reads CASSQVDLGITSYNEQFF. The CDR3 DNA reads as TGCGCCAGCAGCCAAGTGGACCTCGGGATTACGTCCTACAATGAGCAGTTCTTC. V and J are TRBV4-1 and TRBJ2-1, with D possibly matching TRBD2 (5 bases). This CDR3 spans 18 amino acids. The germline gives CDR1 MGHRA, CDR2 YSYEKL. Deletions cut 1 base from V and 1 base from J, with 17 bases between.

This chain connects TRBV6-5 to TRBJ2-5; D call uncertain. Germline V gene lookup returns CDR1 MNHEY and CDR2 SVGAGI. V lost 2 bases and J lost 5, with 12 bases in between. This CDR3 comprises 14 residues. The CDR3 coding sequence is TGTGCCAGCAGTTACCCGAGCAGGTCGGAGACCCAGTACTTC. Translated, it gives CASSYPSRSETQYF.

This sequence joins TRBV19 and TRBJ2-3; possible D gene TRBD2, 6 bases. The CDR3 extends over 13 amino acids. V was shortened by 3 bases and J by 4 bases, with 8 bases between the two germline ends. Per germline, CDR1 LNHDA and CDR2 SQIVND (reference sequence). CDR3 coding DNA: TGTGCCAGTAGTATGGGGACTGCAGATACGCAGTATTTT. Its translation is CASSMGTADTQYF.

This clone was counted a single time. The chain is built from TRBV9 and TRBJ2-1, with D perhaps matching TRBD1 (5 bases). CDR1 and CDR2 from the germline V gene are SGDLS and YYNGEE. The CDR3 totals 14 residues. Trimming stripped 0 bases from V and 2 bases from J, with 6 bases between. The CDR3 protein is CASSVGQTYNEQFF. The CDR3 region has the DNA TGTGCCAGCAGCGTAGGACAGACCTACAATGAGCAGTTCTTC.

This chain uses TRBV11-2 with TRBJ2-6; the D gene is possibly TRBD2 (5 bases). Germline CDR1 reads SGHAT; CDR2 reads FQNNGV. This CDR3 has 16 residues. Trimming pared 4 bases from V and 0 bases from J, leaving 10 bases between. The CDR3 spells CASSSGLVSGANVLTF. The CDR3 DNA sequence: TGTGCCAGCAGCTCCGGACTGGTCTCTGGGGCCAACGTCCTGACTTTC.

The chain is built from TRBV19 and TRBJ2-2, with 7 bases matching TRBD1. The V gene's germline CDR1 is LNHDA and CDR2 SQIVND (reference sequence). The CDR3 runs to 18 residues. J lost 5 bases, V lost 3 bases, and 15 bases had no gene match. CDR3 in amino acids: CASSMGLLGDRRTGELFF. Here the CDR3 DNA reads TGTGCCAGTAGTATGGGTCTTCTGGGGGACAGACGGACCGGGGAGCTGTTTTTT.

The DNA of the CDR3 is TGTGCCAGCAGCTTGACGCGGGATTCCCGCAGCGAGCAGTACTTC. This translates into CASSLTRDSRSEQYF. The chain uses TRBV5-4 and TRBJ2-7, with D perhaps matching TRBD2 (6 bases). CDR1 SGHNT and CDR2 YYREEE come from the germline V gene (reference sequence). V shed 1 base and J shed 6 bases, with 17 bases lying between them. The CDR3 totals 15 residues.

The chain combines TRBV5-4 with TRBJ2-1; 11 bases map to TRBD1. Losses at the gene ends were 3 bases for V and 7 bases for J; bases not matched to a gene: 0. The CDR3 runs 13 residues. Germline V CDR1 and CDR2: SGHNT, YYREEE (reference sequence). The CDR3 DNA reads as TGTGCCAGCAGCTGGGACAGGGGGAATGAGCAGTTCTTC. Its protein product is CASSWDRGNEQFF. Full variable domain (rest looked up from reference TRBV5-4 and TRBJ2-1): ETGVTQSPTHLIKTRGQQVTLRCSSQSGHNTVSWYQQALGQGPQFIFQYYREEENGRGNFPPRFSGLQFPNYSSELNVNALELDDSALYLCASSWDRGNEQFFGPGTRLTVL.

This chain connects TRBV29-1 to TRBJ1-2, with 11 bases that match TRBD1. The CDR3 is made up of 15 amino acids. The V gene end was trimmed by 4 bases and the J gene end by 5 bases; junction bases not matched to a gene: 9. Germline CDR1 and CDR2: SQVTM and ANQGSEA. Here the CDR3 DNA reads TGCAGCGTTGGGACAGGGGGCGCGGCGGAGTATGGCTACACCTTC. Translation gives CSVGTGGAAEYGYTF. Together with reference TRBV29-1 and TRBJ1-2, the CDR3 gives the full variable domain: SAVISQKPSRDICQRGTSLTIQCQVDSQVTMMFWYRQQPGQSLTLIATANQGSEATYESGFVIDKFPISRPNLTFSTLTVSNMSPEDSSIYLCSVGTGGAAEYGYTFGSGTRLTVV.

V and J are TRBV9 and TRBJ2-1; 7 nucleotides match TRBD2. Germline assignment: CDR1 SGDLS and CDR2 YYNGEE. This CDR3 spans 16 amino acids. Germline trimming cut 4 bases from V and 6 bases from J; bases unmatched to any gene: 13. The CDR3 is CASSILAGRQGNEQFF. In DNA, the CDR3 is TGTGCCAGCAGCATATTAGCGGGCCGCCAGGGCAATGAGCAGTTCTTC.

The V call is TRBV11-2, the J call TRBJ2-3; no clear D gene. The CDR3 has 14 residues. Germline V gives CDR1 SGHAT, CDR2 FQNNGV. Between the trimmed V and J ends, which lost 3 bases and 0 bases, there was a span of 7 bases. The CDR3 loop is CASSFVTSTDTQYF. The CDR3 DNA is TGTGCCAGCAGCTTCGTGACTAGCACAGATACGCAGTATTTT.

This rearrangement joins TRBV3-1 (or the pseudogene TRBV3-2) to TRBJ2-5; 8 nucleotides agree with TRBD1. Germline V gene sequence: CDR1 LGHDT, CDR2 YNNKEL (reference sequence). J was trimmed by 1 base and V by 4 bases; bases with no gene match: 5. The CDR3 has 15 amino acids. CDR3 loop: CASSPQTGAQETQYF. The DNA for the CDR3 is TGTGCCAGCAGCCCTCAGACAGGGGCCCAAGAGACCCAGTACTTC.

The chain employs TRBV29-1 and TRBJ1-1, with TRBD1 identical over 9 bases. V trimming: 6 bases; J trimming: 6 bases; junction bases outside the gene matches: 8. Germline values: CDR1 SQVTM, CDR2 ANQGSEA. The CDR3 has 13 residues. The CDR3 region has the DNA TGCAGCGTGCAACAGGGGGCACGGTCTGAAGCTTTCTTT. This translates into CSVQQGARSEAFF.